One T cell receptor (beta chain) is described in this entry. The data derive from a study of blood T cell repertoires in COVID-19. Donors were grouped by their self-reported clinical history. Per the original data handling: Nucleated cell number was recorded as an estimate derived from reference gene primer amplification. Assay: immunoSEQ multiplex PCR; the TCRdb copy retains only in-frame clones and omits some. That table supplies the V and J calls and clone size; D and trimming were determined from the DNA. The table lists around 130,000 clones, 84% of them singletons, with under 5% in the top ten. This CDR3 contains 22 residues. The germline V and J ends were trimmed by 0 bases and 14 bases, with 38 bases remaining between them. The V gene's germline CDR1 is LGHNA and CDR2 YNFKEQ.

V gene TRBV4-2 combines with J gene TRBJ1-6, with D maybe TRBD1 (5 bases). The origin of this receptor is a woman between 25 and 40 years old who had recovered from COVID-19. The sequenced sample consisted of PBMCs or T cells enriched from blood (not recorded which). The CDR3 nucleotides read TGTGCCAGCAGCCAAGAAGTGACGTTTGCGGGGACGGACCGACTAGGGATTTTCACCCTCCACTTT. Translation: CASSQEVTFAGTDRLGIFTLHF.